This is a list of T cell receptor beta chains from one sample in a study of human CD8 memory T cell subsets. Reanalyzing the 5' RACE reads, TCRdb keeps one entry per CDR3 protein, without DNA. The sample has about 7,000 distinct CDR3 sequences, and its top ten clones hold about 20%. The sample was CD8+ stem-like memory T cells (TSCM and TCM) sorted from PBMCs. The source is a human donor in good health. The CDR3 runs from the conserved cysteine through the conserved F or W. Clone size appears in some rows only: once, few, many, or a class for an expanded clone.

cdr3_length	v_call	j_call	clone_size	cdr3_aa
15	TRBV12-3/TRBV12-4	TRBJ2-3	-	CASSLFRGNTDTQYF
15	TRBV12-3/TRBV12-4	TRBJ1-5	-	CASSVTGGRNQPQHF
17	TRBV20-1	TRBJ2-2	-	CSARGLAGEGLPGELFF
16	TRBV3-1	TRBJ2-7	-	CASSQGTSGSIYEQYF
16	TRBV6-2/TRBV6-3	TRBJ1-1	-	CASSYSTGTRGTEAFF
17	TRBV4-2	TRBJ2-1	-	CASSPPAVSSSYNEQFF
16	TRBV4-2	TRBJ2-2	-	CASSHRGLRNTGELFF
14	TRBV7-6	TRBJ1-6	-	CASSERLSNSPLHF
17	TRBV30	TRBJ2-1	-	CAWSPLSGAGGIYEQFF
13	TRBV10-3	TRBJ1-6	-	CAISVQYNSPLHF
14	TRBV5-1	TRBJ2-1	-	CASGTSGNHNEQFF
16	TRBV15	TRBJ2-7	-	CATSRDQETGNYEQYF
12	TRBV12-3/TRBV12-4	TRBJ1-1	-	CASSLIGSEAFF
13	TRBV28	TRBJ1-5	-	CATQWRGNQPQHF
15	TRBV11-2	TRBJ2-3	-	CASSPGAGGGDTQYF
13	TRBV29-1	TRBJ2-7	medium-sized	CSAMRDMTYEQYF
13	TRBV9	TRBJ2-7	medium-sized	CASSRDSSYEQYF
14	TRBV5-6	TRBJ2-5	medium-sized	CASSSEGYVETQYF
16	TRBV4-2	TRBJ1-1	-	CASSQPEPRPNTEAFF
13	TRBV2	TRBJ2-7	-	CASSETGAYEQYF
16	TRBV3-1	TRBJ2-3	-	CASSQEVAGGKDTQYF
16	TRBV6-2/TRBV6-3	TRBJ2-5	-	CASSYPGTGEKETQYF
14	TRBV27	TRBJ2-2	medium-sized	CASSMGYNTGELFF
13	TRBV5-4	TRBJ2-1	-	CASSLGSPDEQFF
12	TRBV7-9	TRBJ1-1	-	CASSFQMGEAFF
13	TRBV6-6	TRBJ2-2	-	CASGTGFSGELFF
14	TRBV28	TRBJ1-1	-	CASSLDRGSTEAFF
16	TRBV6-2/TRBV6-3	TRBJ1-1	-	CASSSTSTGVRTEAFF
15	TRBV6-2/TRBV6-3	TRBJ1-5	-	CASSPYQGAGQPQHF
16	TRBV5-1	TRBJ2-2	-	CASSPSSGIGPGELFF
14	TRBV29-1	TRBJ2-7	large	CSVLSGGRSYEQYF
14	TRBV18	TRBJ1-1	medium-sized	CASSPPEGTTEAFF
15	TRBV4-3	TRBJ1-5	medium-sized	CASSQDPGSAQPQHF
11	TRBV7-9	TRBJ2-1	-	CASSLDNEQFF
14	TRBV10-2	TRBJ2-7	-	CASSRGRNSYEQYF
13	TRBV3-1	TRBJ2-1	-	CASSRGGTNEQFF
15	TRBV7-2	TRBJ2-5	medium-sized	CASSRVPLASETQYF
16	TRBV27	TRBJ2-7	-	CASSPVTGVGSYEQYF
15	TRBV30	TRBJ2-5	-	CAWSVSGLPQETQYF
16	TRBV19	TRBJ1-5	-	CASGTELYNSNQPQHF
15	TRBV4-1	TRBJ1-3	-	CASSQEASSGNTIYF
15	TRBV5-1	TRBJ2-5	-	CASSFFSGSQETQYF
17	TRBV13	TRBJ2-4	medium-sized	CASSTHLATIAKNIQYF
13	TRBV5-5	TRBJ2-7	-	CASSLGLPYEQYF
14	TRBV28	TRBJ1-1	-	CASSSGQGGTEAFF
12	TRBV6-5	TRBJ2-1	-	CASSWDGNEQFF
14	TRBV10-1	TRBJ2-7	medium-sized	CASSVSRGGYEQYF
16	TRBV5-4	TRBJ2-1	medium-sized	CASRVGYLSSYNEQFF
12	TRBV15	TRBJ1-1	-	CATSRDGTEAFF
15	TRBV12-3/TRBV12-4	TRBJ1-2	-	CASSIEGNSNYGYTF
15	TRBV27	TRBJ2-3	-	CASSAGTGETDTQYF
15	TRBV27	TRBJ1-5	-	CASKLSGTAYQPQHF